This TCR beta chain was profiled in a study of neurological immune-mediated disorders. The team produced cDNA through 5'RACE using 10-nucleotide random UMIs. TCRdb passed the 5' RACE reads through MiXCR, listing each CDR3 protein once. Among 55,000 to 70,000 distinct CDR3 sequences listed, approximately 10% were seen once. This clonotype was counted ten times or more. Germline CDR1 reads DFQATT; CDR2 reads SNEGSKA (reference sequence). The V end lost 3 bases, the J end lost 3 bases, and 12 bases lay between the germline ends. This CDR3 spans 13 amino acids. This TCR was sampled from a man aged 60 to 69 in good health. Material: PBMCs. V usage is TRBV20-1 and J usage is TRBJ2-7, with a possible D match to TRBD2 (5 bases). The CDR3 reads CSASPGLIYEQYF. CDR3 coding DNA: TGCAGTGCTAGCCCCGGACTTATCTACGAGCAGTACTTC.